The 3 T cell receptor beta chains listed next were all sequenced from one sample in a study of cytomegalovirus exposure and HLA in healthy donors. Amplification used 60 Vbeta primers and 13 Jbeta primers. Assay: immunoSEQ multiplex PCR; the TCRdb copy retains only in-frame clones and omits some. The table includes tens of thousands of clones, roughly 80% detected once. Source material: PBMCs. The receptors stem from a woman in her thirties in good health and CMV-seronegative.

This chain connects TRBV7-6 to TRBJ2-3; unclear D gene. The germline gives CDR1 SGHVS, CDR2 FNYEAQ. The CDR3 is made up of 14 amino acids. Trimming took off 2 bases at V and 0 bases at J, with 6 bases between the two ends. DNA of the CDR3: TGTGCCAGCAGCTTATTTCAGAGCACAGATACGCAGTATTTT. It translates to CASSLFQSTDTQYF.

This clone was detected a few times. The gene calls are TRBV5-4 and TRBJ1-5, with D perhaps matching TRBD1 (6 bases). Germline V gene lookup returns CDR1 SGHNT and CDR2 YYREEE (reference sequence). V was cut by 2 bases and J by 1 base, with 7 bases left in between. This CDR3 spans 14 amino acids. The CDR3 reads CASSFQGSNQPQHF. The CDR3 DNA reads TGTGCCAGCAGCTTCCAGGGGAGCAATCAGCCCCAGCATTTT.

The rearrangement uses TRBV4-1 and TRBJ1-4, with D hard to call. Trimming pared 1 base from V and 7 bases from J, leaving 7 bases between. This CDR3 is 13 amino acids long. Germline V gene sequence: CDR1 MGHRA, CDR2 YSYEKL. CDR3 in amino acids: CASSQVGVEKLFF. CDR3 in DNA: TGCGCCAGCAGCCAAGTGGGAGTTGAAAAACTGTTTTTT.